The present entry profiles one T cell receptor beta chain with its context. Other nucleotide sequences from this sample produce the same CDR3. The CDR3 contains 12 residues. Germline CDR1 reads LNHDA; CDR2 reads SQIVND (reference sequence). V lost 6 bases and J lost 3, with 8 bases in between. This specimen comes from a study of blood T cell repertoires in COVID-19. About the research overall: PBMCs, B-cell-depleted T cells, or T cells were the source of the cDNA or gDNA that made up the material.

Authors' processing steps: Estimates of nucleated cell counts were drawn from the amplification of reference gene primers. Here immunoSEQ multiplex PCR was the method, and the copy in TCRdb shows in-frame clones only, minus some. The V and J calls and the clone size are those of that table, but D and trimming were determined from the DNA. The sample consists of 450,000 or so clones, approximately 92% of them appearing once. The chain couples TRBV19 to TRBJ1-1; D might be TRBD1 (5 bases). The material sequenced was peripheral blood. The TCR comes from a man aged 18-30 years with COVID-19, enrolled during active disease. The CDR3 here is CASRTGDTEAFF. CDR3 sequence (DNA): TGTGCCAGTAGAACGGGGGACACTGAAGCTTTCTTT.